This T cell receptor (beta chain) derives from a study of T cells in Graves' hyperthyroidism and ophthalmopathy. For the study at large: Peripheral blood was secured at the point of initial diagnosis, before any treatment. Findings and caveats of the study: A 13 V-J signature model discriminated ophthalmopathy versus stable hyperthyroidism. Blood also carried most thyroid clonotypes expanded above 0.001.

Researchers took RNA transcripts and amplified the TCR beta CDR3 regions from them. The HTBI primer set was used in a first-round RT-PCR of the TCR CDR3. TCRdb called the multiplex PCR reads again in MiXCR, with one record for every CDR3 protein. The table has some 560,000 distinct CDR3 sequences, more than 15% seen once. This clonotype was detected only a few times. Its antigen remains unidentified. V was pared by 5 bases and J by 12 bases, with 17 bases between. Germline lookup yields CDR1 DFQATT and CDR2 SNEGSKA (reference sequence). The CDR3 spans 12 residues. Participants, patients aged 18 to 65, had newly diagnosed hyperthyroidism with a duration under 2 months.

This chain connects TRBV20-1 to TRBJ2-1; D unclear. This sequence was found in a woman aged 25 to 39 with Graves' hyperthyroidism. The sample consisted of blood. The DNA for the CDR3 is TGCAGTGCTTCAGACCCAACTCGTAGGCAGTTCTTC. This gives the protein CSASDPTRRQFF.